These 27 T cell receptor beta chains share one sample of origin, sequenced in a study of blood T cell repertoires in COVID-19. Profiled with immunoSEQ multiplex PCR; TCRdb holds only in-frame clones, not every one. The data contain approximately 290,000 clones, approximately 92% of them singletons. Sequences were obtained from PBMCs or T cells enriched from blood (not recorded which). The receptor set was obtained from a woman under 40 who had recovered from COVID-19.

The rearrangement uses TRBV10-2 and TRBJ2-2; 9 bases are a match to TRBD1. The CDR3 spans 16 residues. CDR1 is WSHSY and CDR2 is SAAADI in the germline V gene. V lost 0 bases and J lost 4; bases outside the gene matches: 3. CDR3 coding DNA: TGCGCCAGCAGTGAGTCCGGGACAGGGACCACCGGGGAGCTGTTTTTT. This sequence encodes CASSESGTGTTGELFF.

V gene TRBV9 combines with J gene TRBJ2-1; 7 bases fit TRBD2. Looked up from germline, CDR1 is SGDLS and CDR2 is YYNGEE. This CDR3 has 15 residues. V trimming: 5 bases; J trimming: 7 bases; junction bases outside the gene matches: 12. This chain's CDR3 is CASSAREAGQNEQFF. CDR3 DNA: TGTGCCAGCAGTGCTCGGGAGGCCGGGCAGAATGAGCAGTTCTTC. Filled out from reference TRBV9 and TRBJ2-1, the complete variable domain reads DSGVTQTPKHLITATGQRVTLRCSPRSGDLSVYWYQQSLDQGLQFLIQYYNGEERAKGNILERFSAQQFPDLHSELNLSSLELGDSALYFCASSAREAGQNEQFFGPGTRLTVL.

The CDR3 DNA reads TGTGCCAGCAGTCCCCCCCTCGGGTACAATGAGCAGTTCTTC. Translating gives CASSPPLGYNEQFF. The chain employs TRBV2 and TRBJ2-1; D unresolved. Germline assignment: CDR1 SNHLY and CDR2 FYNNEI. The V end lost 5 bases, the J end lost 4 bases, and 12 bases lay between the germline ends. This CDR3 contains 14 residues.

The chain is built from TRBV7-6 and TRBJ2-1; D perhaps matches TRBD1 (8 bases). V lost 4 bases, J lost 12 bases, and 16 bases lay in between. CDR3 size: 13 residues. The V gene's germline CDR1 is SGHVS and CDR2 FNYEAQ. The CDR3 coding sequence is TGTGCCAGCAGCTCACAGGGGGAGGGGTGGCAGTTCTTC. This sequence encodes CASSSQGEGWQFF.

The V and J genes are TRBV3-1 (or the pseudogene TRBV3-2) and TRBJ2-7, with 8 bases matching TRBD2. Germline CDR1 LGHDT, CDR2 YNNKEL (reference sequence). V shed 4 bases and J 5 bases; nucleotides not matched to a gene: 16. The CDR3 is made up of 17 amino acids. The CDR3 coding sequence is TGTGCCAGCAGCCGCCGCGGAATGTTCGGGAGGGCCAACGAGCAGTACTTC. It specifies CASSRRGMFGRANEQYF.

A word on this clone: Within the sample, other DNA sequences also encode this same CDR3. This CDR3 reads CASSFNYEQYF. CDR3 DNA sequence: TGTGCCAGCAGTTTTAACTACGAGCAGTACTTC. This chain joins TRBV12-3 or TRBV12-4 and TRBJ2-7; D not certain. V lost 3 bases to trimming and J lost 3 bases, with 3 bases between them. This CDR3 is 11 amino acids long.

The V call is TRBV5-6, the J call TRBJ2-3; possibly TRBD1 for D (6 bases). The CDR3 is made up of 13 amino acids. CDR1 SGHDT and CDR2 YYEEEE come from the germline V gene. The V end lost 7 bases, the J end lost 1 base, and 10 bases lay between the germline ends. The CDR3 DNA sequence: TGTGCCAGCGGTGAGGGGGGCACAGATACGCAGTATTTT. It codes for CASGEGGTDTQYF.

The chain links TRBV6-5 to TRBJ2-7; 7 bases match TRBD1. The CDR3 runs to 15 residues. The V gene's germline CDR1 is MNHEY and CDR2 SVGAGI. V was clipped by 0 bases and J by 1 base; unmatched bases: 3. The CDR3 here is CASSYSGTVSYEQYF. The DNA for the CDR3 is TGTGCCAGCAGTTACTCGGGGACAGTATCCTACGAGCAGTACTTC.

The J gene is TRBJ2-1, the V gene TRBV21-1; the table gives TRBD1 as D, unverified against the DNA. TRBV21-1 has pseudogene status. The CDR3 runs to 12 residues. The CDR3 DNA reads TGTGCCAGAGGGATTGGACAGGGCTTCTATTTCTTC. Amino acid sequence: CARGIGQGFYFF.

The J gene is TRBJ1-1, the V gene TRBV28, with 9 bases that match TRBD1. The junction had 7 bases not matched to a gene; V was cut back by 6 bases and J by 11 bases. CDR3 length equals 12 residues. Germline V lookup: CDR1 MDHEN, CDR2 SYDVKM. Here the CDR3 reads CASRIQGARAFF. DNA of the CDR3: TGTGCCAGCAGGATACAGGGGGCAAGGGCTTTCTTT.

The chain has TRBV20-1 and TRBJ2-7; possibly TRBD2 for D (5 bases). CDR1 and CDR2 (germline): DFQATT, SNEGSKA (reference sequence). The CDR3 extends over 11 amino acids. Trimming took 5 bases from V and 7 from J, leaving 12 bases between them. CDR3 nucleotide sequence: TGCAGTGCTGATATCACTAGGGAGCAGTACTTC. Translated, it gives CSADITREQYF.

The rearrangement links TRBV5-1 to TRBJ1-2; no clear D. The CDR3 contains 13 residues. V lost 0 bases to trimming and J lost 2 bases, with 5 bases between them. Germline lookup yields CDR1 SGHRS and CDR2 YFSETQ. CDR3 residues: CASSLGRNYGYTF. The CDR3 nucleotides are TGCGCCAGCAGCTTGGGCAGAAACTATGGCTACACCTTC.

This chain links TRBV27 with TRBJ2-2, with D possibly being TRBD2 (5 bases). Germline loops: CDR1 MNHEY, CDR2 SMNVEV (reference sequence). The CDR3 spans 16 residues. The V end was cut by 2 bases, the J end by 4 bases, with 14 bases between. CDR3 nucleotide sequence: TGTGCCAGCAGTTTAGGGGTGGCGGGTATCACCGGGGAGCTGTTTTTT. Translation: CASSLGVAGITGELFF.

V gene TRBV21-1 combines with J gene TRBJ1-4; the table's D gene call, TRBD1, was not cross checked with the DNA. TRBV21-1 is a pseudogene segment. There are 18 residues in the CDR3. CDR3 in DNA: TGTGCCAGCAGCAAAGCTTGGGCACACCTTGCAACTAATGAAAAACTGTTTTTT. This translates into CASSKAWAHLATNEKLFF.

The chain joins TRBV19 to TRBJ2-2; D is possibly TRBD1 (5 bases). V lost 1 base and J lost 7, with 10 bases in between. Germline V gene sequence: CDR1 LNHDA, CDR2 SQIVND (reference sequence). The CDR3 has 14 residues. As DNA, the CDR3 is TGTGCCAGTAGTATAGGCAGGGAAAGCGGGGAGCTGTTTTTT. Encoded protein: CASSIGRESGELFF.

DNA for the CDR3: TGTGCCAGTAGTATCGGGGCAACTAATGAAAAACTGTTTTTT. It codes for CASSIGATNEKLFF. The V and J genes are TRBV19 and TRBJ1-4; no reliable D call. The V gene lost 3 bases and the J gene lost 0 bases, with 5 bases spanning the gap. The germline gives CDR1 LNHDA, CDR2 SQIVND (reference sequence). CDR3 length: 14 amino acids.

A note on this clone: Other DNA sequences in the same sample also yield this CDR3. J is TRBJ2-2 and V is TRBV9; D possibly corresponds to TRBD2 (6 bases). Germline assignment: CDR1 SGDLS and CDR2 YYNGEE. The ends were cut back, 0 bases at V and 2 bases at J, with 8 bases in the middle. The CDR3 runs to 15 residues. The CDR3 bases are TGTGCCAGCAGCGTAGTTAGCGGTAACACCGGGGAGCTGTTTTTT. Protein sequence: CASSVVSGNTGELFF.

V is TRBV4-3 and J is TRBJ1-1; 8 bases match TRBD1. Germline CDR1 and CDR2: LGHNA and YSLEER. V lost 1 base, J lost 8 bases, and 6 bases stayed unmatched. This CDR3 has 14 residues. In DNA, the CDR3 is TGCGCCAGCAGCCAAGTGAGCGGGACAGGAGAAGCTTTCTTT. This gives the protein CASSQVSGTGEAFF.

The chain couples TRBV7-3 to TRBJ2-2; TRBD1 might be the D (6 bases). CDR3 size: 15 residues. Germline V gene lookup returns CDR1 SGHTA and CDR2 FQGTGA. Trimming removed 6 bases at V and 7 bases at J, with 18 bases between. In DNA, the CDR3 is TGTGCCAGCAGTTTTACAGAGAGAGGGGGCGGGGAGCTGTTTTTT. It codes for CASSFTERGGGELFF.

In DNA form, the CDR3 reads TGTGCCAGCAGGAGGGACTTAAACACCGGGGAGCTGTTTTTT. This translates into CASRRDLNTGELFF. The rearrangement uses TRBV7-3 and TRBJ2-2; D is possibly TRBD2 (6 bases). Trimming pared 6 bases from V and 2 bases from J, leaving 10 bases between. Germline CDR1 reads SGHTA; CDR2 reads FQGTGA. The CDR3 length is 14 residues. Supplemented by reference TRBV7-3 and TRBJ2-2, the full variable domain reads GAGVSQTPSNKVTEKGKYVELRCDPISGHTALYWYRQSLGQGPEFLIYFQGTGAADDSGLPNDRFFAVRPEGSVSTLKIQRTERGDSAVYLCASRRDLNTGELFFGEGSRLTVL.

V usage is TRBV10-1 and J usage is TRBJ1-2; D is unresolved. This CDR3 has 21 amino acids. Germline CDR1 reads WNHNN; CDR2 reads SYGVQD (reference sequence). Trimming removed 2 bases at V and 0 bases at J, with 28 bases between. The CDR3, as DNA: TGCGCCAGCAGTGAGGGGAGGACGGCTGTTACCATCAGTAGTCCTAACTATGGCTACACCTTC. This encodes CASSEGRTAVTISSPNYGYTF.

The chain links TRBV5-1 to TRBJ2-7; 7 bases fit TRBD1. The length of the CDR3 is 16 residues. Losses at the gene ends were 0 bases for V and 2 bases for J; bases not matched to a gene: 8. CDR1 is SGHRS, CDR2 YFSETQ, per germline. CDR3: CASSLVGQGDPYEQYF. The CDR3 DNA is TGCGCCAGCAGCTTGGTAGGGCAGGGGGATCCCTACGAGCAGTACTTC.

In nucleotides, the CDR3 is TGTGCCAGCAGTTTTAGTCGAGGACTCTATAATTCACCCCTCCACTTT. This gives the protein CASSFSRGLYNSPLHF. The chain uses TRBV28 and TRBJ1-6, with D hard to call. Germline V lookup: CDR1 MDHEN, CDR2 SYDVKM. V lost 3 bases to trimming and J lost 3 bases, with 12 bases between them. The CDR3 contains 16 residues.

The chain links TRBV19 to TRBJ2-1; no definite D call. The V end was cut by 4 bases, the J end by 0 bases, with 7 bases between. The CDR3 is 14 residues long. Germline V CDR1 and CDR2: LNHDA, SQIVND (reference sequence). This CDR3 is CASSRGFSYNEQFF. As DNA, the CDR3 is TGTGCCAGTAGTAGAGGTTTCTCCTACAATGAGCAGTTCTTC.

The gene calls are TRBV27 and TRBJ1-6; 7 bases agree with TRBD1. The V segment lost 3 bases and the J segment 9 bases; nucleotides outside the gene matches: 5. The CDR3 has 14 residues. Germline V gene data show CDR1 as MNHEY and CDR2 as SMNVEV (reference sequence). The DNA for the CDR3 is TGTGCCAGCAGTTTTTCGGACAGGAGTTCACCCCTCCACTTT. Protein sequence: CASSFSDRSSPLHF.

The CDR3 DNA sequence: TGTGCCTGGAGTCGAGGGCAGTTAGATACGCAGTATTTT. Translation: CAWSRGQLDTQYF. The gene calls are TRBV30 and TRBJ2-3, with D maybe TRBD2 (5 bases). This CDR3 is 13 amino acids long. CDR1 is GTSNPN, CDR2 SVGIG, per germline (reference sequence). Trimming removed 2 bases at V and 5 bases at J, with 11 bases between. The full variable domain, in which reference TRBV30 and TRBJ2-3 provide the parts outside the CDR3, is SQTIHQWPATLVQPVGSPLSLECTVEGTSNPNLYWYRQAAGRGLQLLFYSVGIGQISSEVPQNLSASRPQDRQFILSSKKLLLSDSGFYLCAWSRGQLDTQYFGPGTRLTVL.

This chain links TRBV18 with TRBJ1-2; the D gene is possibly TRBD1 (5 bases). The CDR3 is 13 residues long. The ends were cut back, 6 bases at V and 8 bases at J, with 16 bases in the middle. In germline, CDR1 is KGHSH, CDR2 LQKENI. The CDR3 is CASSQDTKGGYTF. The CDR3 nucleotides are TGTGCCAGCTCCCAGGATACTAAGGGGGGCTACACCTTC.